This T cell receptor beta chain was documented in a study of T-cell memory formation after mild COVID-19. In the study overall: TCR clusters were largely donor specific.

General study points: The finding that pre-infection memory included some responding clones suggested that cross-reactive memory joined.

This clonotype was detected only a few times. Its cognate antigen is unknown. This CDR3 has 14 residues. Germline CDR1 reads SGHRS; CDR2 reads YFSETQ. V was shortened by 1 base and J by 0 bases, with 7 bases between the two germline ends. 5'RACE primed at constant segments yielded TCR alpha and TCR beta cDNA libraries bearing sample barcodes and UMIs. TCRdb reanalysed the 5' RACE reads using MiXCR and keeps one entry per CDR3 protein. This table holds a few hundred thousand distinct CDR3 sequences, roughly an eighth found once. The chain is built from TRBV5-1 and TRBJ1-1, with D unclear. This receptor was identified in a young man who had mild COVID-19 (a few samples of this study predate the infection). Cell type and time point are not known. The sample comprised PBMCs or a T cell subset sorted from them (not recorded which). For the CDR3, the DNA is TGCGCCAGCAGCTTGTTTCCATTGAACACTGAAGCTTTCTTT. Amino acid sequence: CASSLFPLNTEAFF.